This TCR beta chain is drawn from a study of EBV T-cell therapy then PD-1 blockade in nasopharyngeal carcinoma (dated by TCRdb to the early 2020s). Genomic DNA was extracted from sorted cells using the Qiagen DNeasy Kit. Deep sequencing of the TCR beta chain was done on the immunoSEQ platform. The authors processed their data as follows. The immunoSEQ Analyzer software was used to analyze the repertoire data. TCRdb mirrors the immuneACCESS table, restricted to in-frame sequences. Some clones are absent from its copies; in checked studies, under half trace to an unresolved V gene, and the reason for the others is unknown. The D gene and trimming were derived from the DNA, and the V and J assignments and clone size from that table. Present in this sample are 15,000 to 20,000 clones, approximately 83% of which were seen just once. 25% to 35% of the sample lies in the top ten. The treatment or condition tag for this specimen amounts to: AdE1-LMPpoly-expanded autologous EBV-specific T-cell therapy followed by anti-PD-1 nivolumab.

A remark on this clone: What antigen it recognizes has not been identified. No clone much larger than this one lies a single base away; base qualities are absent.

V is shortened by 1 base, J by 4 bases, and the region joining them spans 11 bases. Taken from the germline V gene, the CDR1 and CDR2 loops are MGHRA and YSYEKL. The CDR3, from cysteine to phenylalanine, totals 15 residues. Only the CDR3 portion is preserved as DNA: 45 bases, with reading frame beginning at the first base. The sequence was obtained from a middle-aged man with nasopharyngeal carcinoma. The chain joins TRBV4-1 to TRBJ1-5; no confident D gene assignment can be made. The sample here was CD8+ T cells from blood, taken at day 0 from a patient whose treatment included autologous EBV-specific T cells and nivolumab. The DNA reads as follows: TGCGCCAGCAGCCAAGTACGTTACGAGAATCAGCCCCAGCATTTT. Translated, it gives CASSQVRYENQPQHF.